These 3 T cell receptor beta chains were all obtained from the same sample, sequenced in a study of T-cell memory formation after mild COVID-19. TCRdb reprocessed the 5' RACE reads with MiXCR, giving one entry per CDR3 protein. The table shows tens of thousands of distinct CDR3 sequences, with 16% occurring only once. Source material: PBMCs or a T cell subset sorted from them (not recorded which). The receptor set was obtained from an adult woman who had mild COVID-19 (a few samples of this study predate the infection). Cell type and time point are not known.

The CDR3 DNA reads TGTGCCAGCAGCTTAGGCTCAGGGGGTGGCTACACCTTC. Translating gives CASSLGSGGGYTF. This rearrangement joins TRBV7-9 to TRBJ1-2, with TRBD1 matching over 7 bases. V lost 1 base and J lost 7; bases outside the gene matches: 3. CDR3 size: 13 residues. Germline V gives CDR1 SEHNR, CDR2 FQNEAQ (reference sequence).

The V gene is TRBV7-3, the J gene TRBJ1-1; D perhaps matches TRBD1 (5 bases). V was shortened by 7 bases and J by 3 bases, with 12 bases between the two germline ends. The CDR3 covers 13 residues. Germline V gene sequence: CDR1 SGHTA, CDR2 FQGTGA. In DNA form, the CDR3 reads TGTGCCAGCAAAAGGGGAGGGGACACTGAAGCTTTCTTT. Protein product: CASKRGGDTEAFF.

This clonotype was recorded a few times. This rearrangement joins TRBV29-1 to TRBJ2-7; 10 positions agree with TRBD2. The CDR3 is made up of 14 amino acids. Losses at the gene ends were 1 base for V and 2 bases for J; bases not matched to a gene: 2. Germline values: CDR1 SQVTM, CDR2 ANQGSEA. CDR3 sequence (DNA): TGCAGCGTTGAAGGGACTAGCGGCACCTACGAGCAGTACTTC. This encodes CSVEGTSGTYEQYF.